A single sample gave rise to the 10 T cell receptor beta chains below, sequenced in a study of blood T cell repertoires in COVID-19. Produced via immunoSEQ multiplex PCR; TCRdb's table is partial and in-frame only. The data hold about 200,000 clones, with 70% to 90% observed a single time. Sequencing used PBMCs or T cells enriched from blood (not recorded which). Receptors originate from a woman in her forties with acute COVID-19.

The CDR3 DNA reads TGTGCCAGTCAGGGGTCGACTAATGAAAAACTGTTTTTT. This encodes CASQGSTNEKLFF. The chain couples TRBV2 to TRBJ1-4, with a tentative D call TRBD1 (6 bases). This CDR3 region has 13 residues. Germline CDR1 and CDR2: SNHLY and FYNNEI. Trimming pared 9 bases from V and 2 bases from J, leaving 10 bases between.

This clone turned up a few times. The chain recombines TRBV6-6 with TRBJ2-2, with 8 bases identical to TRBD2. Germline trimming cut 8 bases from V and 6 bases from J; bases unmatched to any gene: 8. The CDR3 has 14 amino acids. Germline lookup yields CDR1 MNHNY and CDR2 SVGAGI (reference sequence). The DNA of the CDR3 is TGTGCCAGCGCAAGGCGGGAGGAGGCCGGGGAGCTGTTTTTT. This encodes CASARREEAGELFF.

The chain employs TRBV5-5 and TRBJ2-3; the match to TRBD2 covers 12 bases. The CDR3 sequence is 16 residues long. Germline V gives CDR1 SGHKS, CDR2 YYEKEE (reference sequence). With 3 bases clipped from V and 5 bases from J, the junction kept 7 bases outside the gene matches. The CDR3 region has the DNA TGTGCCAGCAGCTCCCAAATGGGACTAGCGGGAGATACGCAGTATTTT. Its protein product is CASSSQMGLAGDTQYF.

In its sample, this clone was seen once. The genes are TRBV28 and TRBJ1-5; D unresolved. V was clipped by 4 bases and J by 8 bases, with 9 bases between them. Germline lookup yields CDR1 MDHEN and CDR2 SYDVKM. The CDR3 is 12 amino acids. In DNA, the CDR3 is TGTGCCAGCAGTTCCCGTGTAGAGCCCCAGCATTTT. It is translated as CASSSRVEPQHF.

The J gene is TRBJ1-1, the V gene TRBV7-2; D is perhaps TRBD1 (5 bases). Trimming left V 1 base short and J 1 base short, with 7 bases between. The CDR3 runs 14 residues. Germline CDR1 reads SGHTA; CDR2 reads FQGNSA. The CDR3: CASSLDRRNTEAFF. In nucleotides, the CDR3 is TGTGCCAGCAGCTTAGACAGGAGGAACACTGAAGCTTTCTTT.

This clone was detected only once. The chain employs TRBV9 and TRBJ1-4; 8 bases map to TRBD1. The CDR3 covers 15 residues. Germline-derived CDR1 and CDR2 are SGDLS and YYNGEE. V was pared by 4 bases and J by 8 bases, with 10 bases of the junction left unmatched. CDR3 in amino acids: CASSLQGALGEKLFF. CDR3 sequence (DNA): TGTGCCAGCAGCTTGCAGGGGGCTCTTGGAGAAAAACTGTTTTTT.

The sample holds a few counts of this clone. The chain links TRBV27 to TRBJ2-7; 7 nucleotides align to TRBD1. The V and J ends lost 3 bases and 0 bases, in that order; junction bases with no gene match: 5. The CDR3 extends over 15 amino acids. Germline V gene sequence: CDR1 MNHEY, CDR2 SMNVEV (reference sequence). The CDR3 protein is CASSFGDRVSYEQYF. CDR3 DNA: TGTGCCAGCAGTTTTGGTGACAGGGTCTCCTACGAGCAGTACTTC.

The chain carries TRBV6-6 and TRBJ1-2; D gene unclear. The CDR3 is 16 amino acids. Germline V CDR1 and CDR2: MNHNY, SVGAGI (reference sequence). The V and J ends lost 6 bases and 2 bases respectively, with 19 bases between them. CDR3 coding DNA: TGTGCCAGCAGGCCCTCGAGCGGGTCCGGGAACTATGGCTACACCTTC. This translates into CASRPSSGSGNYGYTF.

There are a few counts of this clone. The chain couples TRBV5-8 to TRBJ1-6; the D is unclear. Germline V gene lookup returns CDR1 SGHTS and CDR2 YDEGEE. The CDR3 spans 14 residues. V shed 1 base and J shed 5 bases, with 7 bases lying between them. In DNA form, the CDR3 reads TGTGCCAGCAGCTTGCAGAACAATAATTCACCCCTCCACTTT. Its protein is CASSLQNNNSPLHF.

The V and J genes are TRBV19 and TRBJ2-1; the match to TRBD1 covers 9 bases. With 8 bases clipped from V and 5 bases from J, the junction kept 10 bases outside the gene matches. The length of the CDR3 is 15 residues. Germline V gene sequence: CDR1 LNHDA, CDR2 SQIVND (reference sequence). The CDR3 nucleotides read TGTGCCAGTCAGGAAGACAGGGGGGGACACAATGAGCAGTTCTTC. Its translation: CASQEDRGGHNEQFF.